The 12 T cell receptor beta chains below come from one sample, sequenced in a study of PD-L1 blockade in urothelial cancer. Clones were sequenced by immunoSEQ multiplex PCR, and TCRdb holds only the in-frame ones, with some missing. The table shows tens of thousands of clones, with about nine tenths occurring only once. The sequencing used PBMCs, collected around atezolizumab (anti-PD-L1) treatment. The receptors originated from a woman aged 70 to 79 with urothelial cancer.

J is TRBJ1-1 and V is TRBV7-9; 9 bases are a match to TRBD1. This CDR3 is 14 amino acids long. Germline V gene sequence: CDR1 SEHNR, CDR2 FQNEAQ (reference sequence). The V gene end was trimmed by 7 bases and the J gene end by 6 bases; junction bases not matched to a gene: 9. The CDR3 is CASTRDRDGPEAFF. The DNA for the CDR3 is TGTGCCAGCACGCGGGACAGGGATGGACCTGAAGCTTTCTTT.

The DNA of the CDR3 is TGTGCCGGCGCCTCTAGCGTAGAGTTAGATACGCAGTATTTT. Its protein product is CAGASSVELDTQYF. J is TRBJ2-3 and V is TRBV10-3; a possible D gene is TRBD2 (6 bases). Germline CDR1 ENHRY, CDR2 SYGVKD. The CDR3 is made up of 14 amino acids. The V and J ends lost 11 bases and 5 bases respectively, with 20 bases between them.

The genes are TRBV7-8 and TRBJ2-2; 9 bases fit TRBD1. The CDR3 is made up of 16 amino acids. J gave up 1 base and V 5 bases, and 5 bases lay outside the gene matches. Germline CDR1 is SGHVS and CDR2 is FQNEAQ. This CDR3 reads CASSLQGQGNTGELFF. In DNA form, the CDR3 reads TGTGCCAGCAGCCTCCAGGGACAGGGGAACACCGGGGAGCTGTTTTTT.

V and J are TRBV2 and TRBJ2-4, with D possibly matching TRBD1 (5 bases). There are 14 residues in the CDR3. Trimming stripped 8 bases from V and 2 bases from J, with 13 bases between. The germline CDR1 and CDR2 sequences are SNHLY and FYNNEI. In DNA form, the CDR3 reads TGTGCCAGCGGAAGGCCAGGGACCAAAAACATTCAGTACTTC. Translated, it gives CASGRPGTKNIQYF.

CDR3 bases: TGTGCCAGCAATATCGGGACAGGGACTCACGGCTACACCTTC. It yields the protein CASNIGTGTHGYTF. The rearrangement joins TRBV9 to TRBJ1-2, with TRBD1 matching 9 bases. CDR1 SGDLS and CDR2 YYNGEE come from the germline V gene. Losses at the gene ends were 6 bases for V and 8 bases for J; bases not matched to a gene: 11. The CDR3 is made up of 14 amino acids.

The chain joins TRBV5-5 to TRBJ1-4, with D perhaps matching TRBD1 (6 bases). The CDR3 has 16 residues. The germline V gene has CDR1 SGHKS and CDR2 YYEKEE (reference sequence). Trimming removed 3 bases at V and 4 bases at J, with 16 bases between. The CDR3: CASSSLGARGNEKLFF. The CDR3, as DNA: TGTGCCAGCAGCTCCTTGGGGGCAAGGGGTAATGAAAAACTGTTTTTT.

The chain combines TRBV11-2 with TRBJ1-2; TRBD1 might be the D (6 bases). The germline V and J ends were trimmed by 2 bases and 8 bases, with 18 bases remaining between them. CDR1 and CDR2 (germline): SGHAT, FQNNGV. The CDR3 contains 15 residues. The chain's CDR3 is CASSLSFLDRPGYTF. The CDR3 nucleotides read TGTGCCAGCAGCTTAAGTTTCCTAGACAGGCCCGGCTACACCTTC.

V usage is TRBV9 and J usage is TRBJ2-2; D is uncertain. The CDR3 spans 13 residues. V gave up 5 bases and J gave up 0 bases, with 5 bases separating them. Germline loops: CDR1 SGDLS, CDR2 YYNGEE. The CDR3 bases are TGTGCCAGCAGAGCTTCGAACACCGGGGAGCTGTTTTTT. Translating it yields CASRASNTGELFF.

This clone appeared a single time. The CDR3 sequence is CASRLQVNTEAFF. DNA of the CDR3: TGTGCCAGCAGATTGCAGGTGAACACTGAAGCTTTCTTT. The chain recombines TRBV6-4 with TRBJ1-1; D gene unclear. Germline CDR1 and CDR2: MRHNA and SNTAGT. V lost 6 bases, J lost 0 bases, and 8 bases lay in between. The CDR3 runs 13 residues.

In this sample, this clone turned up a few times. The chain recombines TRBV11-1 with TRBJ2-1; TRBD2 matches 7 bases. V was pared by 3 bases and J by 9 bases, with 14 bases of the junction left unmatched. The CDR3 spans 16 residues. The germline V gene encodes CDR1 SGHAT and CDR2 FQDESV (reference sequence). The chain's CDR3 is CASSFGAGVSISEQFF. For the CDR3, the DNA is TGTGCCAGCAGCTTTGGGGCGGGGGTTAGTATATCTGAGCAGTTCTTC.

The V call is TRBV5-1, the J call TRBJ2-1; TRBD1 is a possible D gene (6 bases). Germline V gene data show CDR1 as SGHRS and CDR2 as YFSETQ. The CDR3 has 15 residues. Trimming shortened V by 0 bases and J by 4 bases, and 11 bases separated the two germline ends. The CDR3 bases are TGCGCCAGCAGCTTGGTTGGGACACATTACAATGAGCAGTTCTTC. Protein product: CASSLVGTHYNEQFF.

The chain employs TRBV6-1 and TRBJ2-7; 8 positions agree with TRBD1. V lost 8 bases and J lost 5; bases outside the gene matches: 8. Germline CDR1 MNHNS, CDR2 SASEGT. The length of the CDR3 is 13 residues. CDR3 loop: CASGQQGDHEQYF. DNA for the CDR3: TGTGCCAGCGGGCAACAGGGGGACCACGAGCAGTACTTC.